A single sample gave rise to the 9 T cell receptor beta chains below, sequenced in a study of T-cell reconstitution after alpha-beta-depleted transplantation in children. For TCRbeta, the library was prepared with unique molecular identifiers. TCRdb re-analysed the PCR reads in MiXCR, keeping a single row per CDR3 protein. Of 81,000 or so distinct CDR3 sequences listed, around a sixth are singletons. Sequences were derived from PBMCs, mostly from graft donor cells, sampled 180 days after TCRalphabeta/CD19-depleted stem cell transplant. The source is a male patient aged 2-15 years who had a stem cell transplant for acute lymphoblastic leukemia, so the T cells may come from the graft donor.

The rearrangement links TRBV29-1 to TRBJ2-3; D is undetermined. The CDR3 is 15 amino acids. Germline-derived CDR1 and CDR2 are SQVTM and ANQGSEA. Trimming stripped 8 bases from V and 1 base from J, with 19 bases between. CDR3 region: CSTEVVGWGTDTQYF. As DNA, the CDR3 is TGCAGCACCGAAGTTGTTGGGTGGGGCACAGATACGCAGTATTTT.

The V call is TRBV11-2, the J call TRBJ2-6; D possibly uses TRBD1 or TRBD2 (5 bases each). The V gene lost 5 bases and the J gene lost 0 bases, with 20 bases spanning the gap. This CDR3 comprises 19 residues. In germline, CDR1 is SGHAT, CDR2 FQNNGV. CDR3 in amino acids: CASSERKGDAASGANVLTF. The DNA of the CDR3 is TGTGCCAGCAGCGAACGAAAAGGGGACGCGGCCTCTGGGGCCAACGTCCTGACTTTC.

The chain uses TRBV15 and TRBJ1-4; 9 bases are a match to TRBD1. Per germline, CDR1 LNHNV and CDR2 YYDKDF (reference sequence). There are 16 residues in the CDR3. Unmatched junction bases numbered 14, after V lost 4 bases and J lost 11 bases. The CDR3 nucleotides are TGTGCCACCAGCAAAACCATTAACAGGGGGCAAGGGAAACTGTTTTTT. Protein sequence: CATSKTINRGQGKLFF.

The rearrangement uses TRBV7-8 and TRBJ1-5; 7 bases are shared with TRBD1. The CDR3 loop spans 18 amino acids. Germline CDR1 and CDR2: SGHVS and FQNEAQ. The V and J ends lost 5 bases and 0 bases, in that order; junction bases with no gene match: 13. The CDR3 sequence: CASSPGGRQEPSNQPQHF. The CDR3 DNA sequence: TGTGCCAGCAGCCCAGGGGGGAGACAAGAACCTAGCAATCAGCCCCAGCATTTT.

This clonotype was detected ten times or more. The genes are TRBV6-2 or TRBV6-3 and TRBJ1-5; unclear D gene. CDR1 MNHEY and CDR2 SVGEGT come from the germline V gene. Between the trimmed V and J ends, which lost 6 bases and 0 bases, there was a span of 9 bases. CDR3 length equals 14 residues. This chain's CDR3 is CASSPTGSNQPQHF. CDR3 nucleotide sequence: TGTGCCAGCAGCCCAACGGGTAGCAATCAGCCCCAGCATTTT.

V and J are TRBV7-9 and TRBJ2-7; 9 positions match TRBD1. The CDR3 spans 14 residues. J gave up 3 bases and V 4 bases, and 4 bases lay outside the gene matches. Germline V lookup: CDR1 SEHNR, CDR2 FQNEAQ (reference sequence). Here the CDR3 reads CASSSGTGRYEQYF. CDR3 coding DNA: TGTGCCAGCAGCTCGGGGACAGGGCGCTACGAGCAGTACTTC.

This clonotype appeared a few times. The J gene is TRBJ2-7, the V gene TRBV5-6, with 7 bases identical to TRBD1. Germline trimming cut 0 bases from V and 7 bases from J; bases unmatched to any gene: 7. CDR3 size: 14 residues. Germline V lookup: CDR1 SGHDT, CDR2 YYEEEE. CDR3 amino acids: CASSLVEGAEEQYF. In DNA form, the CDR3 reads TGTGCCAGCAGCTTGGTCGAGGGGGCGGAGGAGCAGTACTTC.

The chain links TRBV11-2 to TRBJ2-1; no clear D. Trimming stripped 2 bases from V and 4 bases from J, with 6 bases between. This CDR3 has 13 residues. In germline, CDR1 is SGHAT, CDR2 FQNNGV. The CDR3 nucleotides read TGTGCCAGCAGCTTAAAGGCGTACAATGAGCAGTTCTTC. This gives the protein CASSLKAYNEQFF.

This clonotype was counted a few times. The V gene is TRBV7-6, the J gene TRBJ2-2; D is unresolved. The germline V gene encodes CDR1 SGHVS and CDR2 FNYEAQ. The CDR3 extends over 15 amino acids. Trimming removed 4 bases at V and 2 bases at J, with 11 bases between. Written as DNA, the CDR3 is TGTGCCAGCAGCTCGCCCAGAGCCAACACCGGGGAGCTGTTTTTT. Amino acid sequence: CASSSPRANTGELFF. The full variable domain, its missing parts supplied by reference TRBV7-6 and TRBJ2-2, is GAGVSQSPRYKVTKRGQDVALRCDPISGHVSLYWYRQALGQGPEFLTYFNYEAQQDKSGLPNDRFSAERPEGSISTLTIQRTEQRDSAMYRCASSSPRANTGELFFGEGSRLTVL.